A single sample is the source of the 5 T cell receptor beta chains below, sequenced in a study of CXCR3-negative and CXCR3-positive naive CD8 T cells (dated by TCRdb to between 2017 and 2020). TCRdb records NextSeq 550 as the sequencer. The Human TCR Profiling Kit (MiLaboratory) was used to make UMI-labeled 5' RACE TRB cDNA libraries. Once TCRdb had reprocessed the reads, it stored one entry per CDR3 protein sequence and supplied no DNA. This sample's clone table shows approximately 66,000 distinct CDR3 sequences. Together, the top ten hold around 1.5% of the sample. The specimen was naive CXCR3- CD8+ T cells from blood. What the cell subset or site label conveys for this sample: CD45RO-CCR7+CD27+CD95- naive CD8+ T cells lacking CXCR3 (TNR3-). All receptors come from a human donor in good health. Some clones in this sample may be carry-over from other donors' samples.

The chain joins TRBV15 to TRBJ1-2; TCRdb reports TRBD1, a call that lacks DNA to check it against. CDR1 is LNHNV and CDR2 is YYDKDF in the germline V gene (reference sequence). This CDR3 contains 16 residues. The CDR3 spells CATRAQRDRSNYGYTF. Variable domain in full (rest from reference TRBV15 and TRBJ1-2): DAMVIQNPRYQVTQFGKPVTLSCSQTLNHNVMYWYQQKSSQAPKLLFHYYDKDFNNEADTPDNFQSRRPNTSFCFLDIRSPGLGDTAMYLCATRAQRDRSNYGYTFGSGTRLTVV.

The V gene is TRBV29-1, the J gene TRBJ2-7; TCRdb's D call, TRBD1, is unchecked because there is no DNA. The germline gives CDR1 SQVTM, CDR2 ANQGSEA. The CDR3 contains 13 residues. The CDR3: CSAYTGVSYEQYF.

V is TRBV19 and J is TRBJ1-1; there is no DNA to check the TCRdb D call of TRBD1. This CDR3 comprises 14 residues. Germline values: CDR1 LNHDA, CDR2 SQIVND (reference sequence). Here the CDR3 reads CASSPQGGWTEAFF.

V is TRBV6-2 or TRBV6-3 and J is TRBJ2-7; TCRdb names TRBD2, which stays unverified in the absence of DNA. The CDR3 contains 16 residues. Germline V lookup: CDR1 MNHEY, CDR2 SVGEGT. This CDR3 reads CASSYDTRQGGNEQYF.

CDR3 sequence: CASSPLPGQGVEEPQHF. The chain links TRBV19 to TRBJ1-5; TCRdb reports TRBD1, a call that lacks DNA to check it against. Germline lookup yields CDR1 LNHDA and CDR2 SQIVND (reference sequence). The CDR3 contains 17 residues.